The 28 T cell receptor beta chains given below trace back to one sample, sequenced in a study of T cell responses to AZD1222 COVID-19 vaccine. Generated by immunoSEQ multiplex PCR, the TCRdb table keeps only in-frame clones and is missing some. The table records roughly 55,000 clones, nearly 90% of them present only once. The material was peripheral blood, obtained on day 0 of AZD1222 vaccination. The receptors were gathered from an adult in good health.

The J gene is TRBJ2-3, the V gene TRBV3-1 (or the pseudogene TRBV3-2), with D possibly called TRBD1 or TRBD2 (5 bases each). This CDR3 has 15 residues. Germline loops: CDR1 LGHDT, CDR2 YNNKEL (reference sequence). With 0 bases removed from V and 3 bases from J, the gap between germline ends came to 10 bases. The CDR3 sequence: CASSQDGAETDTQYF. The CDR3 DNA reads TGTGCCAGCAGCCAAGACGGGGCGGAGACAGATACGCAGTATTTT.

The rearrangement links TRBV19 to TRBJ1-6; D remains unclear. The ends were cut back, 3 bases at V and 9 bases at J, with 15 bases in the middle. The CDR3 is 15 amino acids. The germline CDR1 and CDR2 sequences are LNHDA and SQIVND (reference sequence). The CDR3 DNA reads as TGTGCCAGTAGTATCGACCCCGAGAGTGGTTCACCCCTCCACTTT. Translated: CASSIDPESGSPLHF.

The gene calls are TRBV5-4 and TRBJ1-5; D may be TRBD1 (5 bases). V lost 5 bases to trimming and J lost 4 bases, with 13 bases between them. Looked up from germline, CDR1 is SGHNT and CDR2 is YYREEE (reference sequence). The CDR3 runs to 14 residues. Here the CDR3 DNA reads TGTGCCAGCAGTTCCGGGGGTCGGAATCAGCCCCAGCATTTT. It translates to CASSSGGRNQPQHF.

This chain connects TRBV6-5 to TRBJ2-4, with 9 bases matching TRBD2. Unmatched junction bases numbered 9, after V lost 6 bases and J lost 9 bases. The CDR3 has 14 amino acids. The germline gives CDR1 MNHEY, CDR2 SVGAGI. As DNA, the CDR3 is TGTGCCAGCAGCCCCTGGCGGGGGGGCAGCATTCAGTACTTC. Translating gives CASSPWRGGSIQYF.

V and J are TRBV12-3 or TRBV12-4 and TRBJ1-2; 7 nucleotides align to TRBD1. The CDR3 runs 13 residues. Trimming took 5 bases from V and 2 from J; bases not matched to a gene: 2. The CDR3 loop reads CASSRQGNYGYTF. CDR3 bases: TGTGCCAGCAGTCGACAGGGAAACTATGGCTACACCTTC.

This clone appeared a single time. This chain connects TRBV5-5 to TRBJ2-5; D might be TRBD1 (6 bases). The CDR3 totals 14 residues. The V gene lost 0 bases and the J gene lost 7 bases, with 13 bases spanning the gap. Germline lookup yields CDR1 SGHKS and CDR2 YYEKEE (reference sequence). The CDR3 DNA follows: TGTGCCAGCAGCTTGGTGTTGGGGGCGCGGACCCAGTACTTC. Translated: CASSLVLGARTQYF.

This clone has just a few counts. Other DNA variants within this sample encode the same CDR3. The J gene is TRBJ1-2, the V gene TRBV15, with no clear D. This CDR3 spans 13 amino acids. The V end lost 0 bases, the J end lost 2 bases, and 4 bases lay between the germline ends. Germline V lookup: CDR1 LNHNV, CDR2 YYDKDF (reference sequence). Written as DNA, the CDR3 is TGTGCCACCAGCAGAGATCTCAACTATGGCTACACCTTC. Protein sequence: CATSRDLNYGYTF.

CDR3 in amino acids: CASSWATGISTVGYTF. The CDR3 region has the DNA TGTGCCAGCAGCTGGGCGACAGGGATCTCTACAGTGGGCTACACCTTC. This sequence joins TRBV7-2 and TRBJ1-2; 7 bases map to TRBD1. Trimming cost V 4 bases and J 8 bases; bases outside gene matches: 16. The CDR3 has 16 residues. The germline CDR1 and CDR2 sequences are SGHTA and FQGNSA.

This clone came up once. The genes are TRBV6-6 and TRBJ1-6; TRBD1 matches 7 bases. Germline CDR1 reads MNHNY; CDR2 reads SVGAGI (reference sequence). The CDR3 sequence is 16 residues long. V dropped 5 bases and J dropped 8; count of bases not matched to a gene: 12. The CDR3 protein is CASSKGRGQRDSPLHF. Written as DNA, the CDR3 is TGTGCCAGCAGTAAGGGAAGGGGACAGAGGGATTCACCCCTCCACTTT.

V is TRBV21-1 and J is TRBJ2-7; TRBD1, the table's D call, was not compared with the DNA. TRBV21-1 is noted as a pseudogene. The CDR3 loop spans 13 amino acids. This CDR3 reads CARPGQGANEQYF. For the CDR3, the DNA is TGTGCCAGACCGGGACAGGGGGCAAACGAGCAGTACTTC.

The V and J genes are TRBV25-1 and TRBJ1-1; D perhaps matches TRBD1 (5 bases). Trimming left V 2 bases short and J 1 base short, with 5 bases between. CDR1 is MGHDK and CDR2 is SYGVNS in the germline V gene. The CDR3 extends over 13 amino acids. As DNA, the CDR3 is TGTGCCAGCAGTGAAGGGACGAACACTGAAGCTTTCTTT. Its protein product is CASSEGTNTEAFF.

This clone was seen more than once but under ten times. The genes are TRBV21-1 and TRBJ1-4; TRBD1, the D gene given by the table, was not confirmed from the DNA. TRBV21-1 represents a pseudogene. The CDR3 runs to 17 residues. CDR3 amino acids: CASSKMALTGWQEKLFF. CDR3 nucleotide sequence: TGTGCCAGCAGTAAAATGGCTCTGACAGGGTGGCAAGAAAAACTGTTTTTT.

This chain joins TRBV4-3 and TRBJ1-2, with unresolved D. Germline CDR1 reads LGHNA; CDR2 reads YSLEER. This CDR3 contains 15 residues. Trimming took off 1 base at V and 6 bases at J, with 15 bases between the two ends. The CDR3 DNA reads as TGCGCCAGCAGCCAAGGTTACCTAGGAGCGCATGGCTACACCTTC. It translates to CASSQGYLGAHGYTF.

The chain carries TRBV10-3 and TRBJ1-2; D not certain. The germline V and J ends were trimmed by 3 bases and 4 bases, with 12 bases remaining between them. The CDR3 consists of 14 residues. Germline CDR1 ENHRY, CDR2 SYGVKD. Here the CDR3 DNA reads TGTGCCATCAGTGACCCCGTCCTTGCCTATGGCTACACCTTC. It codes for CAISDPVLAYGYTF.

The chain carries TRBV27 and TRBJ1-2; tentative D call: TRBD1 (6 bases). The ends were cut back, 0 bases at V and 4 bases at J, with 12 bases in the middle. Germline V gene data show CDR1 as MNHEY and CDR2 as SMNVEV (reference sequence). There are 15 residues in the CDR3. The DNA of the CDR3 is TGTGCCAGCAGTTTATCCTTGACAGGAACCTATGGCTACACCTTC. Protein: CASSLSLTGTYGYTF.

The rearrangement links TRBV6-4 to TRBJ2-1; 10 bases align to TRBD2. V lost 3 bases and J lost 8; bases outside the gene matches: 7. The germline V gene encodes CDR1 MRHNA and CDR2 SNTAGT. This CDR3 region has 15 residues. For the CDR3, the DNA is TGTGCCAGCAGTGAGAGCGCTAGCGGGGGCCATGAGCAGTTCTTC. Its translation: CASSESASGGHEQFF.

The V gene is TRBV9, the J gene TRBJ2-5; TRBD2 agrees at 9 bases. The CDR3 runs 15 residues. V dropped 3 bases and J dropped 5; count of bases not matched to a gene: 8. The germline CDR1 and CDR2 sequences are SGDLS and YYNGEE. Here the CDR3 DNA reads TGTGCCAGCAGCGCGGGGACTAGCTCGGGGGAGACCCAGTACTTC. Translation: CASSAGTSSGETQYF.

V is TRBV28 and J is TRBJ2-7; D perhaps matches TRBD1 (7 bases). Germline lookup yields CDR1 MDHEN and CDR2 SYDVKM. V was clipped by 6 bases and J by 13 bases, with 22 bases between them. This CDR3 is built from 13 residues. The CDR3: CASRLGRGQEGYF. DNA for the CDR3: TGTGCCAGCAGACTAGGAAGGGGGCAGGAGGGTTACTTC.

V and J are TRBV14 and TRBJ1-1, with D maybe TRBD1 (5 bases). Germline loops: CDR1 SGHDN, CDR2 FVKESK. V was shortened by 3 bases and J by 4 bases, with 9 bases between the two germline ends. The CDR3 loop spans 13 amino acids. In DNA form, the CDR3 reads TGTGCCAGCAGCCAGGGCCAGGGCACTGAAGCTTTCTTT. It codes for CASSQGQGTEAFF.

This clone appeared once. Its ends do not fully match the called genes, so a read error is possible. This chain links TRBV7-2 with TRBJ1-6; D remains ambiguous. This CDR3 region has 12 residues. Per germline, CDR1 SGHTA and CDR2 FQGNSA. The CDR3 protein is CASSLELAPLHF. The CDR3 nucleotides read TGTGCCAGCAGCTTAGAACTGGCACCCCTACACTTT.

The chain couples TRBV30 to TRBJ1-3; D unclear. The germline CDR1 and CDR2 sequences are GTSNPN and SVGIG (reference sequence). CDR3 length: 13 amino acids. Deletions cut 1 base from V and 0 bases from J, with 4 bases between. The CDR3 protein is CAWSGYSGNTIYF. The CDR3 DNA is TGTGCCTGGAGTGGGTACTCTGGAAACACCATATATTTT.

In this sample, this clone turned up once. The chain is built from TRBV3-1 (or the pseudogene TRBV3-2) and TRBJ1-2, with a weak D call TRBD1 (5 bases). The CDR3 runs to 11 residues. CDR1 and CDR2 (germline): LGHDT, YNNKEL (reference sequence). V was pared by 5 bases and J by 4 bases, with 5 bases between. CDR3 in DNA: TGTGCCAGCAGCGACAGCTATGGCTACACCTTC. It translates to CASSDSYGYTF.

This clone has a handful of counts. The rearrangement uses TRBV5-4 and TRBJ2-5; 7 bases agree with TRBD1. V shed 4 bases and J 2 bases; nucleotides not matched to a gene: 8. Germline assignment: CDR1 SGHNT and CDR2 YYREEE (reference sequence). CDR3 size: 15 residues. The CDR3 sequence: CASSPNRGIQETQYF. CDR3 DNA sequence: TGTGCCAGCAGCCCCAACAGGGGAATTCAAGAGACCCAGTACTTC. Using reference TRBV5-4 and TRBJ2-5 for the parts outside the CDR3, the full variable domain is ETGVTQSPTHLIKTRGQQVTLRCSSQSGHNTVSWYQQALGQGPQFIFQYYREEENGRGNFPPRFSGLQFPNYSSELNVNALELDDSALYLCASSPNRGIQETQYFGPGTRLLVL.

This clone was counted a single time. The DNA for the CDR3 is TGTGCCAGCAGCTCAATGTCGGCAGGGGGGGAAGAGACCCAGTACTTC. It specifies CASSSMSAGGEETQYF. V is TRBV11-2 and J is TRBJ2-5; D may match TRBD1 or TRBD2 (7 bases each). CDR3 length equals 16 residues. The V and J ends lost 4 bases and 3 bases respectively, with 18 bases between them. Germline V gene sequence: CDR1 SGHAT, CDR2 FQNNGV.

This sequence joins TRBV18 and TRBJ2-1; no reliable D call. The germline gives CDR1 KGHSH, CDR2 LQKENI. The CDR3 sequence is 13 residues long. V was pared by 3 bases and J by 2 bases, with 5 bases between. DNA for the CDR3: TGTGCCAGCTCACCCCGGGCCTACAATGAGCAGTTCTTC. It encodes CASSPRAYNEQFF.

The rearrangement uses TRBV12-5 and TRBJ1-5; D call uncertain. The V end was cut by 2 bases, the J end by 3 bases, with 8 bases between. Germline V gene sequence: CDR1 LGHNT, CDR2 FRNRAP. CDR3 length: 14 residues. As DNA, the CDR3 is TGTGCTAGTGGTTTGATGGGGAACAATCAGCCCCAGCATTTT. Amino acids: CASGLMGNNQPQHF. The complete variable domain, with remaining parts taken from reference TRBV12-5 and TRBJ1-5, reads DARVTQTPRHKVTEMGQEVTMRCQPILGHNTVFWYRQTMMQGLELLAYFRNRAPLDDSGMPKDRFSAEMPDATLATLKIQPSEPRDSAVYFCASGLMGNNQPQHFGDGTRLSIL.

V and J are TRBV12-3 or TRBV12-4 and TRBJ1-3; no clear D. The CDR3 length is 10 residues. The V and J ends lost 8 bases and 9 bases respectively, with 8 bases between them. In DNA form, the CDR3 reads TGTGCCAGCGCGGATGGCACCATATATTTT. Translated, it gives CASADGTIYF.

V usage is TRBV5-1 and J usage is TRBJ2-6, with D possibly TRBD2 on 6 matching bases. The germline V gene encodes CDR1 SGHRS and CDR2 YFSETQ. The CDR3 runs 20 residues. V was clipped by 4 bases and J by 1 base, with 24 bases between them. The CDR3 here is CASSPRRAGSSTSGANVLTF. In DNA, the CDR3 is TGCGCCAGCAGCCCCCGGAGGGCAGGGTCCTCGACATCTGGGGCCAACGTCCTGACTTTC. Together with reference TRBV5-1 and TRBJ2-6, the CDR3 gives the full variable domain: KAGVTQTPRYLIKTRGQQVTLSCSPISGHRSVSWYQQTPGQGLQFLFEYFSETQRNKGNFPGRFSGRQFSNSRSEMNVSTLELGDSALYLCASSPRRAGSSTSGANVLTFGAGSRLTVL.